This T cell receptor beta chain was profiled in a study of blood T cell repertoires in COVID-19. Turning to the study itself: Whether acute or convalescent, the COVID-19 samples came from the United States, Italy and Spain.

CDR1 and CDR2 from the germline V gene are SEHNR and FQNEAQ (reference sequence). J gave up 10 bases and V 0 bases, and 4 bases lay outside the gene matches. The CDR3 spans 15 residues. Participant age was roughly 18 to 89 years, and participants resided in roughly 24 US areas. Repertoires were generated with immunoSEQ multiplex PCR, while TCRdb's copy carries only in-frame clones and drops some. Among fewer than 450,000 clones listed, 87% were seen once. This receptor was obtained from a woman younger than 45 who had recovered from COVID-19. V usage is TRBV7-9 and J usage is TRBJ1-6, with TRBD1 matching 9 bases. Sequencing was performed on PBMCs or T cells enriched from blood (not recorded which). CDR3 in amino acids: CASSLATGGDSPLHF. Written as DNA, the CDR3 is TGTGCCAGCAGCTTAGCGACAGGGGGGGACTCACCCCTCCACTTT.